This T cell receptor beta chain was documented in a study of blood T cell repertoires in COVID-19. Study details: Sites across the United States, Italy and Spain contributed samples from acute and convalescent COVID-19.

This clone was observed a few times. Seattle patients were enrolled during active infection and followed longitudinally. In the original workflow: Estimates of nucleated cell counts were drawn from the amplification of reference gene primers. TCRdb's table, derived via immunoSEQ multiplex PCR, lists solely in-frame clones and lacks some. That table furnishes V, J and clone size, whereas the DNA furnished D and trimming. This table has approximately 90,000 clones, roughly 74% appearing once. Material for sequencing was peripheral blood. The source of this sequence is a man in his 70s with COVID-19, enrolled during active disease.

The CDR3 DNA reads as TGTGCCAGCAGTTTTCTCGGAGACAGTAATGAAAAACTGTTTTTT. Residues: CASSFLGDSNEKLFF. This rearrangement joins TRBV6-5 to TRBJ1-4, with a weak D call TRBD1 (5 bases). CDR1 MNHEY and CDR2 SVGAGI come from the germline V gene. Deletions cut 4 bases from V and 4 bases from J, with 13 bases between. This CDR3 region has 15 residues.